Below, 11 T cell receptor beta chains from the same sample are listed, as sequenced in a study of blood T cells in healthy people across ages (dated by TCRdb to between 2014 and 2017). The library was built by means of 5' RACE. Instrument used: Illumina HiSeq 2500. A second PCR of about 7 to 12 cycles was run with a J-beta primer mix and a sample-barcoded 5' primer. TCRdb itself trimmed the public reads at Q25 with fastp, ran MiXCR and retained productive beta chains. Entries that share a CDR3 protein sequence are merged under the most common genes and DNA. The sample table contains more than 650,000 distinct CDR3 sequences; only one count was recorded for roughly 20% of them. Jointly, the top ten make up approximately 20% of the sample. The sample was blood. Every receptor here comes from a man between 65 and 85 years old in good health.

This chain links TRBV7-2 with TRBJ2-5; 12 nucleotides align to TRBD2. Germline V gives CDR1 SGHTA, CDR2 FQGNSA. V shed 2 bases and J 7 bases; nucleotides not matched to a gene: 5. This CDR3 spans 15 amino acids. The CDR3 region has the DNA TGTGCCAGCAGCTTAAGACTAGCGGGGGCCCGGACCCAGTACTTC. It encodes CASSLRLAGARTQYF.

This clonotype was detected many times. The CDR3 spells CASSSKSGSTDTQYF. The CDR3 nucleotides are TGTGCCAGCAGCTCGAAAAGCGGGAGCACAGATACGCAGTATTTT. The chain joins TRBV7-2 to TRBJ2-3, with D maybe TRBD2 (6 bases). In germline, CDR1 is SGHTA, CDR2 FQGNSA. Trimming removed 4 bases from V and 0 bases from J, with 11 bases in between. The CDR3 is 15 amino acids.

A single count supports this clonotype. The chain has TRBV7-9 and TRBJ2-2; D not resolved. Trimming removed 3 bases from V and 4 bases from J, with 9 bases in between. The CDR3 has 14 residues. From germline, CDR1 is SEHNR and CDR2 FQNEAQ (reference sequence). This chain's CDR3 is CASSFRLGTGELFF. The CDR3 nucleotides are TGTGCCAGCAGCTTCCGACTTGGCACCGGGGAGCTGTTTTTT.

This clonotype was detected only a few times. J is TRBJ2-1 and V is TRBV27; tentatively, D is TRBD1 (5 bases). V dropped 8 bases and J dropped 4 bases, with 15 bases sitting between them. Germline V gene lookup returns CDR1 MNHEY and CDR2 SMNVEV (reference sequence). This CDR3 comprises 14 residues. The CDR3 DNA reads TGTGCCAGCGGGAAGCAGGGCACTTACAATGAGCAGTTCTTC. This gives the protein CASGKQGTYNEQFF.

The V and J genes are TRBV3-1 and TRBJ2-1; D not resolved. The CDR3 totals 14 residues. Between the trimmed V and J ends, which lost 4 bases and 5 bases, there was a span of 12 bases. Germline V gene data show CDR1 as LGHDT and CDR2 as YNNKEL (reference sequence). The chain's CDR3 is CASSPVRSNNEQFF. The CDR3 bases are TGTGCCAGCAGCCCGGTGCGGTCCAACAATGAGCAGTTCTTC.

This clonotype was seen more than once but under ten times. The gene calls are TRBV20-1 and TRBJ1-2; 7 bases align to TRBD1. CDR1 DFQATT and CDR2 SNEGSKA come from the germline V gene (reference sequence). The CDR3 spans 13 residues. V lost 1 base and J lost 13; bases outside the gene matches: 12. This chain's CDR3 is CSARVRDRVIITF. CDR3 sequence (DNA): TGCAGTGCTAGAGTGCGAGACAGGGTGATCATCACCTTC.

The V call is TRBV14, the J call TRBJ1-5; TRBD1 agrees at 8 bases. The CDR3 has 15 amino acids. Germline CDR1 is SGHDN and CDR2 is FVKESK. Trimming took 3 bases from V and 2 from J; bases not matched to a gene: 3. The CDR3 DNA sequence: TGTGCCAGCAGCCAGACAGGGGCGGGCAATCAGCCCCAGCATTTT. This translates into CASSQTGAGNQPQHF. Full variable domain (rest looked up from reference TRBV14 and TRBJ1-5): EAGVTQFPSHSVIEKGQTVTLRCDPISGHDNLYWYRRVMGKEIKFLLHFVKESKQDESGMPNNRFLAERTGGTYSTLKVQPAELEDSGVYFCASSQTGAGNQPQHFGDGTRLSIL.

The sample holds a few counts of this clonotype. J is TRBJ2-7 and V is TRBV15, with 8 bases identical to TRBD1. Germline lookup yields CDR1 LNHNV and CDR2 YYDKDF (reference sequence). Trimming took 0 bases from V and 4 from J; bases not matched to a gene: 8. The CDR3 runs to 16 residues. CDR3 nucleotide sequence: TGTGCCACCAGCAGAGATTCCCCCGGACAGGGATACGAGCAGTACTTC. Translating it yields CATSRDSPGQGYEQYF.

V is TRBV24-1 and J is TRBJ2-1; 10 bases line up with TRBD1. The CDR3 sequence is 14 residues long. J lost 6 bases, V lost 10 bases, and 8 bases had no gene match. Germline assignment: CDR1 KGHDR and CDR2 SFDVKD. The CDR3 loop is CATLGGTGVNEQFF. The CDR3 DNA reads TGTGCCACGCTCGGGGGGACAGGGGTCAATGAGCAGTTCTTC.

The chain carries TRBV20-1 and TRBJ2-4, with 13 bases that match TRBD2. CDR1 is DFQATT, CDR2 SNEGSKA, per germline (reference sequence). V lost 3 bases, J lost 0 bases, and 5 bases stayed unmatched. This CDR3 comprises 17 residues. The DNA for the CDR3 is TGCAGTGCTAGGGCCCGACTAGCGGGGGGAGCCAAAAACATTCAGTACTTC. Its translation: CSARARLAGGAKNIQYF.

This clonotype showed up just a few times. The chain links TRBV5-1 to TRBJ2-3; either TRBD1 or TRBD2 may fit D (5 bases each). V was clipped by 0 bases and J by 4 bases, with 18 bases between them. The CDR3 is made up of 17 amino acids. Germline V gene lookup returns CDR1 SGHRS and CDR2 YFSETQ. CDR3 loop: CASSLVGDERLADTQYF. CDR3 coding DNA: TGCGCCAGCAGCTTGGTAGGGGACGAGCGGTTAGCAGATACGCAGTATTTT.